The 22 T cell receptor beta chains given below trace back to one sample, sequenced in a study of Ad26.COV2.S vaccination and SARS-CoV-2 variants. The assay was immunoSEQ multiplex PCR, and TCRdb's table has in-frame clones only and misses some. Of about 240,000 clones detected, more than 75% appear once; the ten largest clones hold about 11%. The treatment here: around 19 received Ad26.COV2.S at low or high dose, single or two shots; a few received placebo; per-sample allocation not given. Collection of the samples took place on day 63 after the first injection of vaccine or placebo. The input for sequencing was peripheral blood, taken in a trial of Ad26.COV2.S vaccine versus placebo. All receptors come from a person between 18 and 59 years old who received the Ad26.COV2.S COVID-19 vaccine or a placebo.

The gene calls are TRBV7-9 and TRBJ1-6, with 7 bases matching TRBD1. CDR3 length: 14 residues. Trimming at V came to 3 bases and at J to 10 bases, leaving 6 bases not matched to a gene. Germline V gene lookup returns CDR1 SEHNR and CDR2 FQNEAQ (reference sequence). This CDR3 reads CASSFEGAGSPLHF. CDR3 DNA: TGTGCCAGCAGCTTCGAGGGGGCAGGCTCACCCCTCCACTTT.

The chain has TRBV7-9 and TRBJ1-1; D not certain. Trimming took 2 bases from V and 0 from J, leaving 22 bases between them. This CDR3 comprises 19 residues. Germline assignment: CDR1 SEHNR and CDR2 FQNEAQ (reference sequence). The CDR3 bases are TGTGCCAGCAGCTTACGAGAGAATGTTATCCGGCAGGTGAACACTGAAGCTTTCTTT. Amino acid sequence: CASSLRENVIRQVNTEAFF.

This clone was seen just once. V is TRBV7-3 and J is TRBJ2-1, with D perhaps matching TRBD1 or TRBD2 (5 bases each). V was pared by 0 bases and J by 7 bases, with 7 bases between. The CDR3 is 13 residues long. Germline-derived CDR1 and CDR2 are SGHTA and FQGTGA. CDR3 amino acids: CASSLTGVNEQFF. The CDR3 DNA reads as TGTGCCAGCAGCTTAACGGGGGTTAATGAGCAGTTCTTC.

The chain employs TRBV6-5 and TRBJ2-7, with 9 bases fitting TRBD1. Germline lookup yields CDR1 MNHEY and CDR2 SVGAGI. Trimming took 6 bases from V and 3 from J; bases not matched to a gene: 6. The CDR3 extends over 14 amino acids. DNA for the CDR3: TGTGCCAGCAGCGGGACAGGGTCTGACTACGAGCAGTACTTC. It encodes CASSGTGSDYEQYF.

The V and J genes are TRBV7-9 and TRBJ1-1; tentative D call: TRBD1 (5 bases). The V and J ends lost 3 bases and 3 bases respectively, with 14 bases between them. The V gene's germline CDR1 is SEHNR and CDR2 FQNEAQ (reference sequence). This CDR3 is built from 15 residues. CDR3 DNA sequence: TGTGCCAGCAGCTTGACTATGAGGGGAGACACTGAAGCTTTCTTT. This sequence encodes CASSLTMRGDTEAFF.

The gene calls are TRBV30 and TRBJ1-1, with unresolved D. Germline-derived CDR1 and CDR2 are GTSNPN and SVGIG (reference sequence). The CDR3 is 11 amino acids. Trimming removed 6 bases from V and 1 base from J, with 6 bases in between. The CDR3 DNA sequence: TGTGCCTGCCTCTGGAACACTGAAGCTTTCTTT. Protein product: CACLWNTEAFF.

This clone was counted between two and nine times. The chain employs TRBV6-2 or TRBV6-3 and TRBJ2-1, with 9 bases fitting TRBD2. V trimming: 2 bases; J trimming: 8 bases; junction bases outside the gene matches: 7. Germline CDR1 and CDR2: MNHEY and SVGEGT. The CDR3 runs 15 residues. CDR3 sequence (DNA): TGTGCCAGCAGTTACGATGCGGGGGGGCTGGATGAGCAGTTCTTC. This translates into CASSYDAGGLDEQFF.

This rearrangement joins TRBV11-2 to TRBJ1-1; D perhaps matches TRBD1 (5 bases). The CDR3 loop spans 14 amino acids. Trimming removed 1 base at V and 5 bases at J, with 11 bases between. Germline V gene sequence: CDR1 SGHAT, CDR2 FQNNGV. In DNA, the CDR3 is TGTGCCAGCAGCTTAGTTGGGGGAGCTACTGAAGCTTTCTTT. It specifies CASSLVGGATEAFF.

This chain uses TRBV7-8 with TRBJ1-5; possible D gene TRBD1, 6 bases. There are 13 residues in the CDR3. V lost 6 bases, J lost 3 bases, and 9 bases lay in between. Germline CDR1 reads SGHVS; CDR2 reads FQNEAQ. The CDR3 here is CASSTGINQPQHF. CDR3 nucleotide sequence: TGTGCCAGCAGTACAGGGATCAATCAGCCCCAGCATTTT.

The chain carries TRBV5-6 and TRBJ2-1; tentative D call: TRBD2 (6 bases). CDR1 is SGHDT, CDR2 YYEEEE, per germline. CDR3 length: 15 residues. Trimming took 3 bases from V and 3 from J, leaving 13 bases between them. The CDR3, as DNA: TGTGCCAGCAGCTCGGATGGGGGGAGCTACAATGAGCAGTTCTTC. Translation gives CASSSDGGSYNEQFF.

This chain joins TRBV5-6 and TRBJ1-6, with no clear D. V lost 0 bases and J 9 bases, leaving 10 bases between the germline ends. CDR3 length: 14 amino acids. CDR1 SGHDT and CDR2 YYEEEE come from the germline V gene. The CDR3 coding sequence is TGTGCCAGCAGCTTGGGAGCCCATTCTTCACCCCTCCACTTT. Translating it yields CASSLGAHSSPLHF. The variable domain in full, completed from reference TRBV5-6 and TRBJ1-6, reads DAGVTQSPTHLIKTRGQQVTLRCSPKSGHDTVSWYQQALGQGPQFIFQYYEEEERQRGNFPDRFSGHQFPNYSSELNVNALLLGDSALYLCASSLGAHSSPLHFGNGTRLTVT.

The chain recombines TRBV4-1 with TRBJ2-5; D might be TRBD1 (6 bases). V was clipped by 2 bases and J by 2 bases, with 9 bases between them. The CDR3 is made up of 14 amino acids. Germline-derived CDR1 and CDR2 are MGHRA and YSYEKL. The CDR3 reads CASSQLTGQETQYF. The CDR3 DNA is TGCGCCAGCAGCCAACTGACAGGTCAAGAGACCCAGTACTTC.

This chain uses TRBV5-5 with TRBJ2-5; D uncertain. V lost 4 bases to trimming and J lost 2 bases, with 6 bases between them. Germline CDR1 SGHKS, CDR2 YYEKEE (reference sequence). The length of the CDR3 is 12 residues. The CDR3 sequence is CASSPPQETQYF. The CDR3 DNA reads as TGTGCCAGCAGCCCACCTCAAGAGACCCAGTACTTC.

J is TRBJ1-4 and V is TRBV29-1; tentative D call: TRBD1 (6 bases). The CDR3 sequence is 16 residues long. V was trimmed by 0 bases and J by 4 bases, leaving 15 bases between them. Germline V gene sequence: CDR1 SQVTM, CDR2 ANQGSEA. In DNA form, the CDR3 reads TGCAGCGTTGAAGACCCCTTGAAGGGGGGTAATGAAAAACTGTTTTTT. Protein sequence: CSVEDPLKGGNEKLFF.

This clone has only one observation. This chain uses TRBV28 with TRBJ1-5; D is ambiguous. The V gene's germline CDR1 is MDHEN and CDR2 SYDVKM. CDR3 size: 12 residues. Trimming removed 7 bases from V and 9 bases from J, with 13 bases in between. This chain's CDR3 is CASTSERLPQHF. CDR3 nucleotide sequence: TGTGCCAGCACCTCCGAAAGGCTGCCCCAGCATTTT.

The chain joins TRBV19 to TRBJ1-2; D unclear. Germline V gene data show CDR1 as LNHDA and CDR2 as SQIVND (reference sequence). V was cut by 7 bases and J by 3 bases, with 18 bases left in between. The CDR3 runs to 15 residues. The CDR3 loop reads CASTQQSSAYYGYTF. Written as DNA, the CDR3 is TGTGCCAGTACCCAACAGTCCTCGGCTTACTATGGCTACACCTTC.

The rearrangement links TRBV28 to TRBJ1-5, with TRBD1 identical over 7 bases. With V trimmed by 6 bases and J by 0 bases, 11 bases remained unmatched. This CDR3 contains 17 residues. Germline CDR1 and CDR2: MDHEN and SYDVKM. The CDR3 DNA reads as TGTGCCAGCAGCCTCGGGACAGCGGGAAATAGCAATCAGCCCCAGCATTTT. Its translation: CASSLGTAGNSNQPQHF.

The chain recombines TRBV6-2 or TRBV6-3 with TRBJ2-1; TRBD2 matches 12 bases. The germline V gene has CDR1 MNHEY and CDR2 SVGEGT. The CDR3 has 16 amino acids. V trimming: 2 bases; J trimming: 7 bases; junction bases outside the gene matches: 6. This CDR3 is CASSYGRTSGMNEQFF. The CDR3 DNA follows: TGTGCCAGCAGTTACGGAAGGACTAGCGGGATGAATGAGCAGTTCTTC.

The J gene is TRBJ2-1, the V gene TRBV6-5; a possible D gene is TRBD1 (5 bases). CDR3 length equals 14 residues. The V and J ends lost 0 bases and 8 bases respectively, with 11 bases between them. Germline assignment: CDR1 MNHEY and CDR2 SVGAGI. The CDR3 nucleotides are TGTGCCAGCAGTTACTCGTCCCAGGGCTATGAGCAGTTCTTC. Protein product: CASSYSSQGYEQFF.

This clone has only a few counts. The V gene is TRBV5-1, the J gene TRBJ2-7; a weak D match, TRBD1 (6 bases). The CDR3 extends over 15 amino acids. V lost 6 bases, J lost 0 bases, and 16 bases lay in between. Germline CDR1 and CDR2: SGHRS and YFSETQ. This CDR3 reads CASTPAARGSYEQYF. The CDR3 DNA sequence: TGCGCCAGCACTCCTGCGGCCAGGGGCTCCTACGAGCAGTACTTC. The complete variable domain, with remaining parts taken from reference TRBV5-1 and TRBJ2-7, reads KAGVTQTPRYLIKTRGQQVTLSCSPISGHRSVSWYQQTPGQGLQFLFEYFSETQRNKGNFPGRFSGRQFSNSRSEMNVSTLELGDSALYLCASTPAARGSYEQYFGPGTRLTVT.

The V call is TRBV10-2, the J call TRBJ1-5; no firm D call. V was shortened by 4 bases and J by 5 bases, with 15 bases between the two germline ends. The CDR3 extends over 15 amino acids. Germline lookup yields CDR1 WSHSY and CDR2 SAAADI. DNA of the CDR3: TGCGCCAGCAGTGTTGGACGTGCCCCACATCAGCCCCAGCATTTT. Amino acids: CASSVGRAPHQPQHF.

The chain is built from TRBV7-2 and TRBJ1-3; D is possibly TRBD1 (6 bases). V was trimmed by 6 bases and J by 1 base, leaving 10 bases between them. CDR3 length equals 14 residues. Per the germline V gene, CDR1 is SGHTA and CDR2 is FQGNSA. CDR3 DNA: TGTGCCAGCAGGGGGGCGGGGTCTGGAAACACCATATATTTT. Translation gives CASRGAGSGNTIYF.